These 27 T cell receptor beta chains share one sample of origin, sequenced in a study of T-cell reconstitution after alpha-beta-depleted transplantation in children. For TCRbeta, the library was prepared with unique molecular identifiers. MiXCR, run by TCRdb on the PCR reads, gives a single entry per CDR3 protein. The data show some 200,000 distinct CDR3 sequences, approximately 6.9% seen once. The source was PBMCs, collected before TCRalphabeta/CD19-depleted stem cell transplant. The receptors originated from a boy aged 2 to 10 with acute lymphoblastic leukemia, due to receive a stem cell transplant.

In this sample, this clonotype turned up a few times. V usage is TRBV5-1 and J usage is TRBJ2-3; the D gene is possibly TRBD2 (5 bases). Germline V gene data show CDR1 as SGHRS and CDR2 as YFSETQ. There are 14 residues in the CDR3. V was shortened by 4 bases and J by 4 bases, with 13 bases between the two germline ends. CDR3 residues: CASSLRAGPDTQYF. CDR3 nucleotides: TGCGCCAGCAGCCTGAGGGCGGGTCCAGATACGCAGTATTTT.

This clonotype has ten or more counts. V and J are TRBV24-1 and TRBJ2-7, with 7 bases fitting TRBD1. Germline V lookup: CDR1 KGHDR, CDR2 SFDVKD. With V trimmed by 3 bases and J by 2 bases, 3 bases remained unmatched. The CDR3 extends over 14 amino acids. CDR3 residues: CATSDTGTAYEQYF. The CDR3 nucleotides are TGTGCCACCAGTGATACCGGGACAGCCTACGAGCAGTACTTC.

This clonotype was picked up a small number of times. Here the CDR3 DNA reads TGCAGTGCCGAGGACAGGCGATATAATTCACCCCTCCACTTT. This codes for CSAEDRRYNSPLHF. The J gene is TRBJ1-6, the V gene TRBV20-1; 7 bases line up with TRBD1. From germline, CDR1 is DFQATT and CDR2 SNEGSKA (reference sequence). CDR3 size: 14 residues. Trimming took 6 bases from V and 4 from J; bases not matched to a gene: 6.

This clonotype was seen a few times. CDR3 residues: CAPEDREGKTQYF. Here the CDR3 DNA reads TGTGCCCCAGAGGACAGGGAAGGAAAGACCCAGTACTTC. The rearrangement links TRBV12-3 or TRBV12-4 to TRBJ2-5; 8 bases fit TRBD1. The junction had 11 bases not matched to a gene; V was cut back by 11 bases and J by 6 bases. CDR3 size: 13 residues.

This clonotype has a handful of counts. The J gene is TRBJ2-1, the V gene TRBV4-2; D may be TRBD1 or TRBD2 (6 bases each). The germline V gene has CDR1 LGHNA and CDR2 YNFKEQ. The CDR3 is 15 amino acids. Trimming shortened V by 4 bases and J by 3 bases, and 13 bases separated the two germline ends. The CDR3 here is CASSLLRGVYNEQFF. The DNA for the CDR3 is TGTGCCAGCAGCCTTCTTAGGGGGGTCTACAATGAGCAGTTCTTC.

This clonotype was picked up a small number of times. The rearrangement uses TRBV15 and TRBJ1-2, with D unresolved. The V gene's germline CDR1 is LNHNV and CDR2 YYDKDF (reference sequence). The length of the CDR3 is 16 residues. Trimming shortened V by 1 base and J by 0 bases, and 12 bases separated the two germline ends. CDR3 DNA sequence: TGTGCCACCAGCAGAGGTGGTGGAGTTACTAACTATGGCTACACCTTC. It is translated as CATSRGGGVTNYGYTF.

As for this clonotype: A much larger clonotype is one base distant, so this may be a read error. The V call is TRBV2, the J call TRBJ1-1; 9 bases are shared with TRBD1. The CDR3 totals 14 residues. The V gene's germline CDR1 is SNHLY and CDR2 FYNNEI. The CDR3 region is CAISLGTGTAEAFF. The CDR3 coding sequence is TGTGCCATCAGTTTGGGGACAGGGACCGCTGAAGCTTTCTTT.

This clonotype was seen at least ten times. One end of the junction does not line up with germline, which may come from a read error. The V and J genes are TRBV29-1 and TRBJ1-1; a weak D match, TRBD1 (6 bases). CDR1 SQVTM and CDR2 ANQGSEA come from the germline V gene. The CDR3 is 13 residues long. Here the CDR3 reads CSVELQGNTEAFF. In DNA, the CDR3 is TGCAGTGTTGAGTTACAGGGGAACACTGAAGCTTTCTTT.

Only a few counts were recorded for this clonotype. The genes are TRBV6-1 and TRBJ2-1, with D tentatively TRBD1 or TRBD2 (7 bases each). Germline loops: CDR1 MNHNS, CDR2 SASEGT. The V and J ends lost 0 bases and 9 bases respectively, with 18 bases between them. The CDR3 is 16 residues long. CDR3 amino acids: CASSEAPAGAGGEQFF. The CDR3 nucleotides are TGTGCCAGCAGTGAAGCCCCCGCGGGAGCAGGGGGTGAGCAGTTCTTC.

This clonotype was recorded at least ten times. This chain links TRBV11-2 with TRBJ1-2; 7 bases fit TRBD1. This CDR3 has 14 residues. V lost 6 bases, J lost 1 base, and 5 bases stayed unmatched. Germline V gene data show CDR1 as SGHAT and CDR2 as FQNNGV. This CDR3 reads CASSSGTDNYGYTF. The DNA of the CDR3 is TGTGCCAGCAGTTCCGGGACAGATAACTATGGCTACACCTTC.

This clonotype was found many times. The rearrangement uses TRBV5-8 and TRBJ1-1, with 7 bases that match TRBD1. The CDR3 covers 14 residues. CDR1 is SGHTS and CDR2 is YDEGEE in the germline V gene. J gave up 4 bases and V 2 bases, and 5 bases lay outside the gene matches. The CDR3 region is CASSFRGPRTEAFF. In nucleotides, the CDR3 is TGTGCCAGCAGCTTTAGGGGGCCCCGCACTGAAGCTTTCTTT.

This clonotype was recorded many times. CDR3 in DNA: TGTGCCAGCAGCTTAGAGCGGGGACCCACAGATACGCAGTATTTT. Its translation is CASSLERGPTDTQYF. The chain couples TRBV7-2 to TRBJ2-3; TRBD2 aligns across 7 bases. The V gene end was trimmed by 1 base and the J gene end by 2 bases; junction bases not matched to a gene: 3. Germline V lookup: CDR1 SGHTA, CDR2 FQGNSA. This CDR3 has 15 residues.

The chain combines TRBV6-2 or TRBV6-3 with TRBJ1-1; TRBD1 might be the D (5 bases). CDR1 is MNHEY, CDR2 SVGEGT, per germline. V was pared by 8 bases and J by 3 bases, with 22 bases between. CDR3 length equals 16 residues. The DNA for the CDR3 is TGTGCCAGCGGCGGAGGGGCGCGGGGTGTCGACACTGAAGCTTTCTTT. Protein product: CASGGGARGVDTEAFF.

This clonotype came up a few times. This rearrangement joins TRBV6-2 or TRBV6-3 to TRBJ2-3, with 7 positions matching TRBD2. Germline loops: CDR1 MNHEY, CDR2 SVGEGT. V gave up 4 bases and J gave up 2 bases; unmatched junction bases: 3. This CDR3 spans 14 amino acids. CDR3 amino acids: CASSSGTITDTQYF. CDR3 bases: TGTGCCAGCAGTTCCGGGACTATCACAGATACGCAGTATTTT.

This clonotype was counted at least ten times. This chain uses TRBV14 with TRBJ2-1; D gene ambiguous. V gave up 0 bases and J gave up 0 bases, with 15 bases separating them. Germline V lookup: CDR1 SGHDN, CDR2 FVKESK. The length of the CDR3 is 18 residues. The CDR3 is CASSQDRPRRSSYNEQFF. The CDR3 coding sequence is TGTGCCAGCAGCCAAGATCGTCCCAGACGGAGCTCCTACAATGAGCAGTTCTTC.

This clonotype came up many times. The rearrangement joins TRBV7-9 to TRBJ2-1; 7 bases are a match to TRBD1. The J segment lost 5 bases and the V segment lost 6 bases, leaving 7 bases of the junction unmatched. CDR3 length: 14 amino acids. The germline CDR1 and CDR2 sequences are SEHNR and FQNEAQ (reference sequence). The CDR3 spells CASSTGTEDNEQFF. As DNA, the CDR3 is TGTGCCAGCAGTACCGGGACAGAAGACAATGAGCAGTTCTTC.

This clonotype has a count of ten or more. The J gene is TRBJ2-7, the V gene TRBV20-1; 9 positions match TRBD2. The CDR3 has 14 residues. Germline CDR1 reads DFQATT; CDR2 reads SNEGSKA (reference sequence). V was pared by 5 bases and J by 2 bases, with 7 bases of the junction left unmatched. The CDR3 loop is CSAAPTSGTYEQYF. CDR3 DNA sequence: TGCAGTGCTGCCCCGACTAGCGGAACCTACGAGCAGTACTTC.

This clonotype has just a few counts. The J gene is TRBJ2-1, the V gene TRBV27; 13 nucleotides match TRBD2. Germline assignment: CDR1 MNHEY and CDR2 SMNVEV (reference sequence). The V gene end was trimmed by 3 bases and the J gene end by 8 bases; junction bases not matched to a gene: 4. The CDR3 is 15 residues long. The CDR3 region is CASSLTSGRIYEQFF. The DNA of the CDR3 is TGTGCCAGCAGTTTGACTAGCGGGAGGATCTATGAGCAGTTCTTC.

There are many counts of this clonotype. The DNA of the CDR3 is TGTGCCAGCAGCGACACCGCTACATCTTATGTTCTTGGCTACACCTTC. Its translation is CASSDTATSYVLGYTF. This chain links TRBV28 with TRBJ1-2; D gene ambiguous. The germline CDR1 and CDR2 sequences are MDHEN and SYDVKM. Trimming took off 6 bases at V and 7 bases at J, with 24 bases between the two ends. The CDR3 is made up of 16 amino acids.

This clonotype was counted a few times. This rearrangement joins TRBV7-3 to TRBJ2-1; 9 bases align to TRBD2. Germline V gene sequence: CDR1 SGHTA, CDR2 FQGTGA. The CDR3 extends over 15 amino acids. V lost 5 bases, J lost 9 bases, and 11 bases stayed unmatched. CDR3 sequence: CASSPGGGGAGEQFF. The CDR3 DNA sequence: TGTGCCAGCAGCCCGGGCGGCGGGGGGGCCGGTGAGCAGTTCTTC.

The chain links TRBV7-9 to TRBJ1-1; D remains unclear. The CDR3 extends over 14 amino acids. CDR1 SEHNR and CDR2 FQNEAQ come from the germline V gene (reference sequence). V was shortened by 5 bases and J by 0 bases, with 10 bases between the two germline ends. DNA of the CDR3: TGTGCCAGCAGCGCGGACTGGGTGAACACTGAAGCTTTCTTT. Protein product: CASSADWVNTEAFF. The entire variable domain, with the rest obtained from reference TRBV7-9 and TRBJ1-1, is as follows: DTGVSQNPRHKITKRGQNVTFRCDPISEHNRLYWYRQTLGQGPEFLTYFQNEAQLEKSRLLSDRFSAERPKGSFSTLEIQRTEQGDSAMYLCASSADWVNTEAFFGQGTRLTVV.

This clonotype was seen at least ten times. The CDR3 spells CSGITTWGGTEGYTF. In DNA form, the CDR3 reads TGCAGCGGTATAACGACGTGGGGAGGGACGGAGGGCTACACCTTC. This rearrangement joins TRBV29-1 to TRBJ1-2; weak D call: TRBD1 (5 bases). The CDR3 is made up of 15 amino acids. The V end lost 7 bases, the J end lost 8 bases, and 26 bases lay between the germline ends. The germline V gene encodes CDR1 SQVTM and CDR2 ANQGSEA.

This clonotype appeared a few times. This chain joins TRBV3-1 and TRBJ2-5, with TRBD2 matching 15 bases. From germline, CDR1 is LGHDT and CDR2 YNNKEL (reference sequence). This CDR3 region has 17 residues. J was trimmed by 5 bases and V by 8 bases; bases with no gene match: 12. The DNA of the CDR3 is TGTGCCAGCTGTCCCCGGACTAGCGGGGGGGCCCGGGAGACCCAGTACTTC. Translated, it gives CASCPRTSGGARETQYF.

The V and J genes are TRBV28 and TRBJ1-1; no definite D call. V lost 2 bases and J lost 4, with 11 bases in between. The CDR3 has 14 residues. The germline V gene has CDR1 MDHEN and CDR2 SYDVKM. CDR3 in DNA: TGTGCCAGCAGTTTAGTAGGTCTCCCCACTGAAGCTTTCTTT. Amino acids: CASSLVGLPTEAFF.

This clonotype was observed many times. V and J are TRBV7-9 and TRBJ2-7; TRBD1 agrees at 8 bases. The germline gives CDR1 SEHNR, CDR2 FQNEAQ (reference sequence). CDR3 length: 13 residues. Trimming took 3 bases from V and 5 from J; bases not matched to a gene: 3. The CDR3 reads CASSFGQGDEQYF. The CDR3 coding sequence is TGTGCCAGCAGCTTTGGACAGGGAGACGAGCAGTACTTC. Based on the CDR3 plus reference TRBV7-9 and TRBJ2-7, the full variable domain is DTGVSQNPRHKITKRGQNVTFRCDPISEHNRLYWYRQTLGQGPEFLTYFQNEAQLEKSRLLSDRFSAERPKGSFSTLEIQRTEQGDSAMYLCASSFGQGDEQYFGPGTRLTVT.

The chain employs TRBV7-6 and TRBJ1-5; the D is unclear. CDR3 length: 14 amino acids. The V gene lost 1 base and the J gene lost 7 bases, with 11 bases spanning the gap. CDR1 is SGHVS, CDR2 FNYEAQ, per germline. This CDR3 reads CASSLGHLGQPQHF. In DNA, the CDR3 is TGTGCCAGCAGCTTAGGACACCTGGGACAGCCCCAGCATTTT. Variable domain in full (rest from reference TRBV7-6 and TRBJ1-5): GAGVSQSPRYKVTKRGQDVALRCDPISGHVSLYWYRQALGQGPEFLTYFNYEAQQDKSGLPNDRFSAERPEGSISTLTIQRTEQRDSAMYRCASSLGHLGQPQHFGDGTRLSIL.

The sample holds a few counts of this clonotype. The CDR3 DNA reads TGTGCCAGCAGCCAAGACCGACTAGTCCCCGCTGATGAGCAGTTCTTC. Residues: CASSQDRLVPADEQFF. The chain is built from TRBV4-2 and TRBJ2-1; maybe TRBD2 (6 bases). This CDR3 comprises 16 residues. The ends were cut back, 0 bases at V and 8 bases at J, with 17 bases in the middle. The germline gives CDR1 LGHNA, CDR2 YNFKEQ.